A single sample gave rise to the 24 T cell receptor beta chains below, sequenced in a study of vaccination effects on CD4 cells after COVID-19. Within the ViraFEST assay, antigen-specific CD4+ T cells underwent expansion with viral peptide pools prior to sequencing. Following 10 days of culture, CD4+ T cells were isolated. This table comes from immunoSEQ multiplex PCR, and its TCRdb copy is limited to in-frame clones, with some not included. The sample has tens of thousands of clones, 74% seen once. These TCRs are of unknown antigen specificity. This sample comprised CD4+ T cells from PBMCs cultured with HCoV-229E spike peptides, obtained before COVID-19 vaccination. These receptors originate from a human donor who received a COVID-19 vaccine.

This CDR3 is CASSWTSLDSSGANVLTF. CDR3 bases: TGCGCCAGCAGCTGGACAAGTTTGGACAGTTCCGGGGCCAACGTCCTGACTTTC. V usage is TRBV5-1 and J usage is TRBJ2-6, with D perhaps TRBD1 (6 bases). V was trimmed by 3 bases and J by 4 bases, leaving 20 bases between them. Looked up from germline, CDR1 is SGHRS and CDR2 is YFSETQ. The CDR3 has 18 amino acids. Full variable domain (outside the CDR3, taken from reference TRBV5-1 and TRBJ2-6): KAGVTQTPRYLIKTRGQQVTLSCSPISGHRSVSWYQQTPGQGLQFLFEYFSETQRNKGNFPGRFSGRQFSNSRSEMNVSTLELGDSALYLCASSWTSLDSSGANVLTFGAGSRLTVL.

The chain has TRBV6-5 and TRBJ1-2, with D unresolved. V was pared by 10 bases and J by 3 bases, with 9 bases between. Germline CDR1 reads MNHEY; CDR2 reads SVGAGI. The CDR3 covers 11 residues. The CDR3 protein is CATGRDYGYTF. DNA of the CDR3: TGTGCCACCGGGCGCGACTATGGCTACACCTTC.

The chain employs TRBV24-1 and TRBJ2-5, with TRBD1 identical over 7 bases. The germline V gene encodes CDR1 KGHDR and CDR2 SFDVKD. The V segment lost 5 bases and the J segment 5 bases; nucleotides outside the gene matches: 7. The CDR3 spans 14 residues. The CDR3 DNA sequence: TGTGCCACCAGTGCCTCCGGGACAGTTGAGACCCAGTACTTC. Translated, it gives CATSASGTVETQYF.

This rearrangement joins TRBV2 to TRBJ1-2; a weak D match, TRBD1 (6 bases). This CDR3 comprises 12 residues. The germline V and J ends were trimmed by 5 bases and 8 bases, with 12 bases remaining between them. CDR1 and CDR2 from the germline V gene are SNHLY and FYNNEI. In DNA form, the CDR3 reads TGTGCCAGCAGTCTACAGGGAGGAGGCTACACCTTC. Its protein is CASSLQGGGYTF. The full variable domain, its missing parts supplied by reference TRBV2 and TRBJ1-2, is EPEVTQTPSHQVTQMGQEVILRCVPISNHLYFYWYRQILGQKVEFLVSFYNNEISEKSEIFDDQFSVERPDGSNFTLKIRSTKLEDSAMYFCASSLQGGGYTFGSGTRLTVV.

A few counts support this clone. The V and J genes are TRBV6-5 and TRBJ2-1; no clear D. CDR1 is MNHEY and CDR2 is SVGAGI in the germline V gene. CDR3 length equals 15 residues. Trimming stripped 2 bases from V and 0 bases from J, with 8 bases between. The CDR3 sequence is CASSYGISSYNEQFF. The CDR3 nucleotides read TGTGCCAGCAGTTACGGGATCAGCTCCTACAATGAGCAGTTCTTC.

This clone was recorded once. The chain employs TRBV4-3 and TRBJ1-2; D not resolved. Germline values: CDR1 LGHNA, CDR2 YSLEER. The length of the CDR3 is 14 residues. The V end was cut by 0 bases, the J end by 7 bases, with 12 bases between. This chain's CDR3 is CASSQEEGAGGYTF. DNA of the CDR3: TGCGCCAGCAGCCAAGAGGAGGGCGCGGGTGGCTACACCTTC.

The chain links TRBV7-8 to TRBJ1-3, with TRBD1 matching over 8 bases. The length of the CDR3 is 15 residues. Germline V gene lookup returns CDR1 SGHVS and CDR2 FQNEAQ. V gave up 5 bases and J gave up 2 bases; unmatched junction bases: 5. CDR3 sequence (DNA): TGTGCCAGCAGCGGTACAGGGGGGGCTGGAAACACCATATATTTT. This translates into CASSGTGGAGNTIYF.

In this sample, this clone turned up a few times. The gene calls are TRBV6-5 and TRBJ1-5, with D hard to call. Per the germline V gene, CDR1 is MNHEY and CDR2 is SVGAGI. V gave up 6 bases and J gave up 2 bases, with 14 bases separating them. The CDR3 is 15 amino acids. The CDR3 coding sequence is TGTGCCAGCAGCCTTGACTCCTTAGGCAATCAGCCCCAGCATTTT. It is translated as CASSLDSLGNQPQHF.

The chain joins TRBV28 to TRBJ1-1; D is undetermined. This CDR3 comprises 13 residues. Germline V lookup: CDR1 MDHEN, CDR2 SYDVKM. V was trimmed by 2 bases and J by 0 bases, leaving 4 bases between them. CDR3 loop: CASSLIMNTEAFF. CDR3 bases: TGTGCCAGCAGTTTAATAATGAACACTGAAGCTTTCTTT.

The genes are TRBV7-3 and TRBJ2-7, with 8 bases lining up with TRBD2. This CDR3 is 18 amino acids long. From germline, CDR1 is SGHTA and CDR2 FQGTGA. After removal of 8 bases from V and 5 bases from J, the junction contained 23 bases not matched to a gene. Here the CDR3 reads CASHRPAGAHNPRDEQYV. Written as DNA, the CDR3 is TGTGCCAGCCACAGGCCAGCGGGGGCCCATAACCCTCGAGACGAGCAGTACGTC.

This clone was recorded once. The V call is TRBV5-1, the J call TRBJ2-1, with 14 bases aligning to TRBD2. The CDR3 is 17 amino acids. CDR1 is SGHRS and CDR2 is YFSETQ in the germline V gene. After removal of 0 bases from V and 7 bases from J, the junction contained 6 bases not matched to a gene. In DNA, the CDR3 is TGCGCCAGCAGCTTGGGGCAGACTAGCGGGGGGGGGAATGAGCAGTTCTTC. Its translation: CASSLGQTSGGGNEQFF.

The chain carries TRBV5-5 and TRBJ2-3; possibly TRBD1 or TRBD2 for D (6 bases each). In germline, CDR1 is SGHKS, CDR2 YYEKEE (reference sequence). Trimming stripped 3 bases from V and 2 bases from J, with 19 bases between. CDR3 length: 17 residues. The CDR3 region is CASSWGREQGVTDTQYF. CDR3 sequence (DNA): TGTGCCAGCAGCTGGGGGCGGGAACAGGGAGTCACAGATACGCAGTATTTT.

The chain recombines TRBV28 with TRBJ1-5; 10 nucleotides agree with TRBD1. Germline V gene data show CDR1 as MDHEN and CDR2 as SYDVKM. The V gene end was trimmed by 8 bases and the J gene end by 8 bases; junction bases not matched to a gene: 12. The CDR3 spans 15 residues. For the CDR3, the DNA is TGTGCCAGCGCCCCGGCGACAGGGGGCGTGAAGCCCCAGCATTTT. This codes for CASAPATGGVKPQHF.

CDR3 region: CASSYYGRGSAQPQHF. The CDR3 DNA reads TGTGCCAGCAGTTATTACGGCAGGGGGTCGGCGCAGCCCCAGCATTTT. The chain couples TRBV6-2 or TRBV6-3 to TRBJ1-5, with 7 positions matching TRBD1. The CDR3 extends over 16 amino acids. V gave up 3 bases and J gave up 7 bases; unmatched junction bases: 12. Per germline, CDR1 MNHEY and CDR2 SVGEGT.

The genes are TRBV5-4 and TRBJ1-4; D not resolved. The CDR3 runs 15 residues. The germline V gene encodes CDR1 SGHNT and CDR2 YYREEE (reference sequence). The V end was cut by 0 bases, the J end by 4 bases, with 10 bases between. Written as DNA, the CDR3 is TGTGCCAGCAGCTTGGCCGGCCAGTATAATGAAAAACTGTTTTTT. This codes for CASSLAGQYNEKLFF.

The rearrangement links TRBV2 to TRBJ2-1; 8 nucleotides match TRBD1. The CDR3 covers 19 residues. Germline CDR1 SNHLY, CDR2 FYNNEI. Trimming at V came to 2 bases and at J to 0 bases, leaving 12 bases not matched to a gene. CDR3 residues: CASSEPDRGTISSYNEQFF. The CDR3 DNA is TGTGCCAGCAGTGAACCCGACAGGGGCACGATTAGCTCCTACAATGAGCAGTTCTTC.

V is TRBV7-6 and J is TRBJ2-1; 11 positions match TRBD2. After removal of 5 bases from V and 4 bases from J, the junction contained 4 bases not matched to a gene. The CDR3 sequence is 15 residues long. Germline CDR1 SGHVS, CDR2 FNYEAQ. CDR3 in amino acids: CASSAGLAEYNEQFF. The DNA of the CDR3 is TGTGCCAGCAGCGCGGGACTAGCGGAATACAATGAGCAGTTCTTC.

In its sample, this clone was seen a few times. The V gene is TRBV7-3, the J gene TRBJ2-1; maybe TRBD1 (6 bases). The CDR3 totals 16 residues. CDR1 is SGHTA and CDR2 is FQGTGA in the germline V gene. With 0 bases removed from V and 3 bases from J, the gap between germline ends came to 12 bases. The CDR3 region is CASSLTAGAGYNEQFF. CDR3 nucleotides: TGTGCCAGCAGCTTAACAGCAGGGGCAGGCTACAATGAGCAGTTCTTC.

The rearrangement links TRBV7-2 to TRBJ2-1; D is uncertain. The CDR3 runs 15 residues. The V end lost 2 bases, the J end lost 7 bases, and 15 bases lay between the germline ends. The germline CDR1 and CDR2 sequences are SGHTA and FQGNSA. CDR3 amino acids: CASSLSLVGMNEQFF. Here the CDR3 DNA reads TGTGCCAGCAGCTTAAGTCTCGTAGGGATGAATGAGCAGTTCTTC.

V usage is TRBV18 and J usage is TRBJ2-3; D is unresolved. V lost 3 bases and J lost 5, with 6 bases in between. The CDR3 totals 12 residues. In germline, CDR1 is KGHSH, CDR2 LQKENI. CDR3 nucleotide sequence: TGTGCCAGCTCACCGGACCGAGATACGCAGTATTTT. Translating gives CASSPDRDTQYF.

V and J are TRBV19 and TRBJ2-2; tentatively, D is TRBD2 (6 bases). The germline V gene encodes CDR1 LNHDA and CDR2 SQIVND (reference sequence). Trimming left V 5 bases short and J 4 bases short, with 14 bases between. The CDR3 sequence is 15 residues long. CDR3 coding DNA: TGTGCCAGTAGTCCGATACGGGGGAGCACCGGGGAGCTGTTTTTT. Translated: CASSPIRGSTGELFF.

CDR3 amino acids: CASSYSIRGIDTQYF. The CDR3 region has the DNA TGTGCCAGCAGTTACTCGATTCGGGGGATAGATACGCAGTATTTT. V gene TRBV6-2 or TRBV6-3 combines with J gene TRBJ2-3; maybe TRBD2 (6 bases). Germline V gene sequence: CDR1 MNHEY, CDR2 SVGEGT. V gave up 0 bases and J gave up 5 bases, with 12 bases separating them. The CDR3 is 15 residues long.

The chain links TRBV29-1 to TRBJ1-2; 7 bases agree with TRBD1. CDR3 size: 12 residues. CDR1 and CDR2 from the germline V gene are SQVTM and ANQGSEA. V shed 3 bases and J 9 bases; nucleotides not matched to a gene: 7. In DNA, the CDR3 is TGCAGCGTTGAGGTTTCAGGGGGACGCTACACCTTC. It specifies CSVEVSGGRYTF. Full variable domain (remainder filled in from reference TRBV29-1 and TRBJ1-2): SAVISQKPSRDICQRGTSLTIQCQVDSQVTMMFWYRQQPGQSLTLIATANQGSEATYESGFVIDKFPISRPNLTFSTLTVSNMSPEDSSIYLCSVEVSGGRYTFGSGTRLTVV.

The chain recombines TRBV6-6 with TRBJ1-6, with TRBD1 matching over 10 bases. With V trimmed by 6 bases and J by 5 bases, 4 bases remained unmatched. Per the germline V gene, CDR1 is MNHNY and CDR2 is SVGAGI (reference sequence). The CDR3 totals 15 residues. The CDR3 nucleotides read TGTGCCAGCAGCCGGGACAGGGGCAATAATTCACCCCTCCACTTT. Protein: CASSRDRGNNSPLHF.